What follows is one T cell receptor beta chain and its context. The method was immunoSEQ multiplex PCR; TCRdb's version includes in-frame clones alone and lacks a portion of them. The sample has about 180,000 clones; 88% are singletons. Germline CDR1 reads MNHNY; CDR2 reads SVGAGI (reference sequence). The CDR3 runs 13 residues. V dropped 9 bases and J dropped 10; count of bases not matched to a gene: 4. The record originates from a study of blood T cell repertoires in COVID-19. On the study more broadly: Sample material is recorded as cDNA or gDNA derived from T cells, B-cell-depleted T cells, or PBMCs.

The participants were between about 18 and 90 years old and came from 24 US areas. Assignments of participants to cohorts depended upon their own reported clinical history. Symptom resolution, clearance, or two negative PCRs marked donors in Cohort 3 as recovered. The chain carries TRBV6-6 and TRBJ1-6, with 12 positions matching TRBD1. The sample comprised PBMCs or T cells enriched from blood (not recorded which). The TCR originated in a young woman who had recovered from COVID-19. Written as DNA, the CDR3 is TGTGCCAGTTGGGACAGGGGGCGATCACCCCTCCACTTT. Its translation: CASWDRGRSPLHF.